This T cell receptor beta chain was captured by sequencing in a study of cytomegalovirus exposure and HLA in healthy donors. It was with 60 Vbeta and 13 Jbeta primers that the PCR ran. Profiling relied on immunoSEQ multiplex PCR, and the TCRdb table lists in-frame clones only, not all of them. The repertoire has under 200,000 clones, roughly 84% of them found once; the top ten carry 5% to 7%. Of note for this clone: No antigen is known for it.

CDR3 length: 15 amino acids. From germline, CDR1 is SGHAT and CDR2 FQNNGV. Unmatched junction bases numbered 7, after V lost 5 bases and J lost 1 base. Study-wide results and limits: Both high specificity and high sensitivity reportedly marked the classifier's diagnosis of cytomegalovirus status. Fewer N-insertions (relative to the roughly 660-donor mean) were reportedly seen in an Asian-associated ancestry cluster in a later analysis. As a later analysis revealed, the rate of TCR association differed by HLA locus, with DRB1 most and HLA-C fewest.

V and J are TRBV11-2 and TRBJ1-1; TRBD1 aligns across 7 bases. This TCR was recovered from a man between 50 and 59 years old in good health and CMV-seropositive. The sample consisted of PBMCs. Here the CDR3 DNA reads TGTGCCAGCAGCAAACAGGGGATCAGGAACACTGAAGCTTTCTTT. Its protein product is CASSKQGIRNTEAFF.